This T cell receptor (beta chain) was obtained from a study of T-cell reconstitution after alpha-beta-depleted transplantation in children. General study results and limits: One year after transplant, T-cell counts and diversity came mostly from newly produced T cells. The study reportedly traced alpha-beta T cells about two months after transplant to several hundred expanded graft clones. Surviving recipient T cells and thymic progenitors produced the high day-60 TCRbeta diversity seen in some patients.

This clonotype occurred many times. Antigen specificity is unknown. This CDR3 spans 14 amino acids. Germline CDR1 reads SEHNR; CDR2 reads FQNEAQ (reference sequence). The trim removed 1 base at V and 8 bases at J, leaving 7 bases unmatched. Unique molecular identifiers were built into the TCRbeta library. Each CDR3 protein is one row after TCRdb ran MiXCR on the PCR reads. The data hold hundreds of thousands of distinct CDR3 sequences, with under 13% observed a single time. The gene calls are TRBV7-9 and TRBJ1-1; the match to TRBD1 covers 7 bases. Sequencing was performed on PBMCs, taken before TCRalphabeta/CD19-depleted stem cell transplant. This clonotype was sampled from a child less than two years old with acute myeloid leukemia, due to receive a stem cell transplant. CDR3 nucleotide sequence: TGTGCCAGCAGCTTAGGAGGGGACAGTCGAGAAGCTTTCTTT. Its protein is CASSLGGDSREAFF. Variable domain in full (rest from reference TRBV7-9 and TRBJ1-1): DTGVSQNPRHKITKRGQNVTFRCDPISEHNRLYWYRQTLGQGPEFLTYFQNEAQLEKSRLLSDRFSAERPKGSFSTLEIQRTEQGDSAMYLCASSLGGDSREAFFGQGTRLTVV.